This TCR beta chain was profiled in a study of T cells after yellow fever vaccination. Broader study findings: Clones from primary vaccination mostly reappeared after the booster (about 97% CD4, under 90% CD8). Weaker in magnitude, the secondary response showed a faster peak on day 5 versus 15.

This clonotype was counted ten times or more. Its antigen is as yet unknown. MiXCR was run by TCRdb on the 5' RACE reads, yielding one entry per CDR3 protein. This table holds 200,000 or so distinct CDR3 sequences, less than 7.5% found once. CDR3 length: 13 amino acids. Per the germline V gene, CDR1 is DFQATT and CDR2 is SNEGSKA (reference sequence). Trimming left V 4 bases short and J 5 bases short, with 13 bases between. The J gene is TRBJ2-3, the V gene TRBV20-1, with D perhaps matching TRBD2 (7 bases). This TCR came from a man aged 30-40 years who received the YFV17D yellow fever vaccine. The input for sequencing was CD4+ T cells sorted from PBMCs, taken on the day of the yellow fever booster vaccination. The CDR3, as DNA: TGCAGTGCTAAGAGGGGGGGGCAAGATACGCAGTATTTT. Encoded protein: CSAKRGGQDTQYF.